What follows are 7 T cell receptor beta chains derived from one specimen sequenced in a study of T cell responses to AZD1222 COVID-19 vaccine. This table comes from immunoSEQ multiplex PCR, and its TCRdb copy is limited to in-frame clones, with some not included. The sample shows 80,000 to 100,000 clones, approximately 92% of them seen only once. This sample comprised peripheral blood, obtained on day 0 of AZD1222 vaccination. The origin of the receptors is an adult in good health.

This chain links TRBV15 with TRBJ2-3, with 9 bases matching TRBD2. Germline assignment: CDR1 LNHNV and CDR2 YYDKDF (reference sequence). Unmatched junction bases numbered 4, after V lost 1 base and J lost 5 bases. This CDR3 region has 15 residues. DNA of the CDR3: TGTGCCACCAGCAGAGGGTCACTAGCGGGAGATACGCAGTATTTT. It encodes CATSRGSLAGDTQYF.

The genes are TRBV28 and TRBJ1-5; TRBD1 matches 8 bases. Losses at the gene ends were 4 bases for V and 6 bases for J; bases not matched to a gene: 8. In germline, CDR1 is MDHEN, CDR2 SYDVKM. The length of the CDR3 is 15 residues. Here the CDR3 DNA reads TGTGCCAGCAGTTCCGGACAGGGCGCGGGTCAGCCCCAGCATTTT. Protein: CASSSGQGAGQPQHF.

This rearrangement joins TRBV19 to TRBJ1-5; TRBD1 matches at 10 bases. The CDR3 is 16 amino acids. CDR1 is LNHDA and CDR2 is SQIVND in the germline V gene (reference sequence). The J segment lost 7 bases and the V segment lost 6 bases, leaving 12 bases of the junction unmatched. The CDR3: CASSMSTGGSGQPQHF. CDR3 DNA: TGTGCCAGTAGCATGTCGACAGGGGGCTCGGGGCAGCCCCAGCATTTT.

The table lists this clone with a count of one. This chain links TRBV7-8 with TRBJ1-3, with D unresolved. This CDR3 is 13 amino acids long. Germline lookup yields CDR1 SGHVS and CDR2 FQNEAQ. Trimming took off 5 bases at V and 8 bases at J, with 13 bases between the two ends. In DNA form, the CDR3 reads TGTGCCAGCAGCCTGGCCCGATTGGACACCATATATTTT. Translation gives CASSLARLDTIYF.

In DNA, the CDR3 is TGTGCCAGCAGCCCTAAAGCCTTAAGGGACAGATGGTGGAGCTACACCTTC. Amino acid sequence: CASSPKALRDRWWSYTF. This rearrangement joins TRBV11-3 to TRBJ1-2; TRBD1 agrees at 7 bases. V shed 5 bases and J 9 bases; nucleotides not matched to a gene: 21. The germline V gene encodes CDR1 SGHNT and CDR2 YENEEA. The CDR3 spans 17 residues.

CDR3 nucleotides: TGTGCCACCGGGCGTCCGTCAGAAGCTTTCTTT. Encoded protein: CATGRPSEAFF. The rearrangement joins TRBV19 to TRBJ1-1; D is unclear. V lost 10 bases, J lost 8 bases, and 14 bases lay in between. Germline V CDR1 and CDR2: LNHDA, SQIVND (reference sequence). The CDR3 loop spans 11 amino acids. The whole variable domain, remainder taken from reference TRBV19 and TRBJ1-1, is DGGITQSPKYLFRKEGQNVTLSCEQNLNHDAMYWYRQDPGQGLRLIYYSQIVNDFQKGDIAEGYSVSREKKESFPLTVTSAQKNPTAFYLCATGRPSEAFFGQGTRLTVV.

CDR3 nucleotides: TGTGCCAGCAGTGAAACGGAGGCGACTTCACCCCTCCACTTT. Encoded protein: CASSETEATSPLHF. The V and J genes are TRBV2 and TRBJ1-6; the D is unclear. Trimming stripped 2 bases from V and 9 bases from J, with 11 bases between. Germline CDR1 is SNHLY and CDR2 is FYNNEI. The CDR3 covers 14 residues.